This TCR beta chain was retrieved from a study of patients and donors after allogeneic stem cell transplantation. Each CDR3 protein is one row after TCRdb ran MiXCR on the RT-PCR reads. The table shows about 960,000 distinct CDR3 sequences, with 18% occurring only once. This clonotype showed up just a few times. The junction had 7 bases not matched to a gene; V was cut back by 2 bases and J by 5 bases. The CDR3 length is 15 residues. Germline CDR1 MNHEY, CDR2 SMNVEV (reference sequence). The chain joins TRBV27 to TRBJ2-5; 8 bases line up with TRBD1. Sequenced input: blood, either unsorted or a sorted T cell fraction (not recorded which). This TCR derives from a human donor who was either an allogeneic HSCT recipient or a stem cell or donor lymphocyte infusion donor (not recorded which). It is not recorded whose cells these are; they may come from a transplant donor. DNA of the CDR3: TGTGCCAGCAGTTTACCGCCAGGGGGCCGGGAGACCCAGTACTTC. Its protein product is CASSLPPGGRETQYF.